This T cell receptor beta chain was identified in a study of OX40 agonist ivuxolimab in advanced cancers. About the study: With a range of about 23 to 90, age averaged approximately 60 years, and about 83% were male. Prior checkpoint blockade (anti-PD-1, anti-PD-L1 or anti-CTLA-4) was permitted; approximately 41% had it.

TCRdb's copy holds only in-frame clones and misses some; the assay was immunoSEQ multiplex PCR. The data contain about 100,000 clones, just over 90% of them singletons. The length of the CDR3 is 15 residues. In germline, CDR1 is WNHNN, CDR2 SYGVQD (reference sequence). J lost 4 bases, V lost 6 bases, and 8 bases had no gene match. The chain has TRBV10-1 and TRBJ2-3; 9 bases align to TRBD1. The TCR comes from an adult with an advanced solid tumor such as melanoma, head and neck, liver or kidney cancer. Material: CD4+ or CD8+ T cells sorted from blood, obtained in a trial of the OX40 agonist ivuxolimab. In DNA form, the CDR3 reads TGCGCCAGCAGCCCGACAGGGGGTGAATCAGATACGCAGTATTTT. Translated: CASSPTGGESDTQYF.